The source of this T cell receptor beta chain is a study of blood T cell repertoires in COVID-19. Looking at the study overall: The United States, Italy and Spain provided the acute and convalescent COVID-19 samples. T cells, B-cell-depleted T cells, or PBMCs provided the cDNA or gDNA that served as material.

In its sample, this clone was seen once. Authors' analysis steps: For nucleated cells, counts were estimated from reference gene primer amplification. Repertoires were generated with immunoSEQ multiplex PCR, while TCRdb's copy carries only in-frame clones and drops some. That table gives V, J and clone size, and the DNA gave D and trimming. Among around 260,000 clones listed, about four fifths were seen once. The clonotype was recovered from a woman aged 45-65 years who had recovered from COVID-19. Source material: peripheral blood.

The chain's CDR3 is CASSEQGHNSPLHF. The CDR3, as DNA: TGTGCCAGCAGTGAACAGGGCCATAATTCACCCCTCCACTTT. The chain couples TRBV7-3 to TRBJ1-6; D is perhaps TRBD1 (6 bases). This CDR3 region has 14 residues. V was trimmed by 6 bases and J by 5 bases, leaving 11 bases between them. Germline CDR1 is SGHTA and CDR2 is FQGTGA.